This is a list of T cell receptor beta chains from one sample in a study of shared clonotypes between healthy human individuals. This table comes from immunoSEQ multiplex PCR, and its TCRdb copy is limited to in-frame clones, with some not included. The sample lists 2 million to 2.5 million clones; around 92% were seen once. The sample was naive CD4+ T cells from PBMCs. These TCRs come from a man aged 18-30 years in good health. Some clones in this sample may be carry-over from other donors' samples. Each CDR3 is given with its conserved first and last residue. D genes are given only for firm matches. Part of the rows lack a size; the others show once, few, many or a class for expanded clones.

d_gene	abundance	v_gene	j_gene	CDR3nt	CDR3aa
-	-	TRBV2	TRBJ1-2	TGTGCCAGCAGTGAAAAACGGATCTTGGACTACACCTTC	CASSEKRILDYTF
TRBD1	-	TRBV2	TRBJ2-7	TGTGCCAGCAGTGTCGGGGACAGGGTGTCGTACTTC	CASSVGDRVSYF
-	-	TRBV10-3	TRBJ2-7	TGTGCCATCAGTGAAATGCCAAACACCTACGAGCAGTACTTC	CAISEMPNTYEQYF
-	-	TRBV5-1	TRBJ2-2	TGCGCCAGCACCCCGGCGGCCTACCAGAACACCGGGGAGCTGTTTTTT	CASTPAAYQNTGELFF
-	-	TRBV7-8	TRBJ2-5	TGTGCCAGCAGCTTAGGCCCGGAAGAGACCCAGTACTTC	CASSLGPEETQYF
TRBD1	few	TRBV28	TRBJ1-5	TGTGCCAGCAGTTCCGGGACAGGGGCGCAGCCCCAGCATTTT	CASSSGTGAQPQHF
TRBD1	-	TRBV28	TRBJ2-3	TGTGCCAGCAGTCGACAGGGGGCGTTCGCAGATACGCAGTATTTT	CASSRQGAFADTQYF
-	-	TRBV10-1	TRBJ1-1	TGCGCCAGCAGTGTGAGGACGAACACTGAAGCTTTCTTT	CASSVRTNTEAFF
-	-	TRBV6-5	TRBJ2-7	TGTGCCAGCACGGGGCAGGGCCGGCACGAGCAGTACTTC	CASTGQGRHEQYF
TRBD2	-	TRBV18	TRBJ2-7	TGTGCCAGCTCACCACCGGGGGGGGTCTACGAGCAGTACTTC	CASSPPGGVYEQYF
TRBD1	-	TRBV19	TRBJ1-4	TGTGCCAGTAGTTCCGGGACAGCTCCGGAAAAACTGTTTTTT	CASSSGTAPEKLFF
-	-	TRBV9	TRBJ2-7	TGTGCCAGCAGCCTGTCGGACGGATCCTACGAGCAGTACTTC	CASSLSDGSYEQYF
-	few	TRBV15	TRBJ2-5	TGTGCCACCAGCAGAGGGGGGGAGACCCAGTACTTC	CATSRGGETQYF
-	-	TRBV15	TRBJ2-7	TGTGCCACCAGCAGAGATCCAGGGGGGTTCGCCGAGCAGTACTTC	CATSRDPGGFAEQYF
TRBD2	-	TRBV7-3	TRBJ2-1	TGTGCCAGCAGCACAAGCGGGAGCCCTTACAATGAGCAGTTCTTC	CASSTSGSPYNEQFF
TRBD1	-	TRBV5-4	TRBJ1-1	TGTGCCAGCAGCTCACAGGGGGCGCACACTGAAGCTTTCTTT	CASSSQGAHTEAFF
-	-	TRBV7-7	TRBJ2-2	TGTGCCAGCAGGCTTCTAATGGGGGGACCCGGGGAGCTGTTTTTT	CASRLLMGGPGELFF
TRBD2	-	TRBV7-9	TRBJ2-5	TGTGCCAGCAGCTTAGGGGGGACTAGCGGGATTCAATTGGAGACCCAGTACTTC	CASSLGGTSGIQLETQYF
TRBD2	-	TRBV9	TRBJ2-5	TGTGCCAGCAGCGTAGTGGGGACTAGCGGCCTCCAAGAGACCCAGTACTTC	CASSVVGTSGLQETQYF
-	-	TRBV28	TRBJ2-5	TGTGCCAGCAGTCCCGGGACTTACCGAGGGACCCAGTACTTC	CASSPGTYRGTQYF
-	-	TRBV28	TRBJ2-7	TGTGCCAGCAGCGCACCACTTCTTTACGAGCAGTACTTC	CASSAPLLYEQYF
-	once	TRBV5-1	TRBJ2-3	TGCGCCAGCAGCCCCGGGATTAATATTGTCGCAGATACGCAGTATTTT	CASSPGINIVADTQYF
-	-	TRBV29-1	TRBJ1-1	TGCAGCGTTAGCCCACGGACGAACACTGAAGCTTTCTTT	CSVSPRTNTEAFF
-	-	TRBV7-2	TRBJ2-1	TGTGCCAGTAGCGGTCCCTACAATGAGCAGTTCTTC	CASSGPYNEQFF
TRBD2	-	TRBV10-3	TRBJ2-1	TGTGCCATCGGGAGGCGGGAGGGTCCCAATGAGCAGTTCTTC	CAIGRREGPNEQFF
-	-	TRBV28	TRBJ1-5	TGTGCCAGCAGCCCACTTATTTATCAGCCCCAGCATTTT	CASSPLIYQPQHF
-	-	TRBV27	TRBJ2-1	TGTGCCAGCAGCGGACCCTATATCGGCTACAATGAGCAGTTCTTC	CASSGPYIGYNEQFF
TRBD1	-	TRBV5-1	TRBJ2-1	TGCGCCAGCAGCTTGAGGACAGGGACAAACAATGAGCAGTTCTTC	CASSLRTGTNNEQFF
-	-	TRBV23-1	TRBJ2-3	TGCGCCAGCAGTCAAGGTGGGTGCTACACAGATACGCAGTATTTT	CASSQGGCYTDTQYF
TRBD2	-	TRBV11-3	TRBJ2-5	TGTGCCAGCAGCGTGGGGGTAGCGGGGCAAGAGACCCAGTACTTC	CASSVGVAGQETQYF
-	once	TRBV6-6	TRBJ2-6	TGTGCCAGCAGCCGACAGGTCGGGGGTTGGGCCAACGTCCTGACTTTC	CASSRQVGGWANVLTF
-	once	TRBV28	TRBJ1-3	TGTGCCAGCAGATCTGGGGCGGAGGGAGGAAACACCATATATTTT	CASRSGAEGGNTIYF
TRBD2	-	TRBV28	TRBJ2-1	TGTGCCAGCAGATCGAACGGACTAGACGGAGCCCAGTTCTTC	CASRSNGLDGAQFF
TRBD1	-	TRBV28	TRBJ2-1	TGTGCCAGCGGAGAGACAGGGGGCGCAAACAATGAGCAGTTCTTC	CASGETGGANNEQFF
TRBD2	-	TRBV28	TRBJ2-4	TGTGCCAGCAGTTTCCGGCTAGCGGGATTACCCCCGTACTTC	CASSFRLAGLPPYF
TRBD2	-	TRBV6-1	TRBJ2-1	TGTGCCAGCAGTGATTGGCGGCTAGCGGGAATTCAGGAGCAGTTCTTC	CASSDWRLAGIQEQFF
-	-	TRBV5-1	TRBJ2-7	TGCGCCAGCAGCCCGGGCGGAACCGGGGCCTACGAGCAGTACTTC	CASSPGGTGAYEQYF
TRBD1	-	TRBV6-5	TRBJ1-5	TGTGCCAGCAGCCTCACCCGGGACAGAATTCAGCCCCAGCATTTT	CASSLTRDRIQPQHF
TRBD1	-	TRBV14	TRBJ2-1	TGTGCCAGCAGCGCGGGACAGGGATTCTACTACAATGAGCAGTTCTTC	CASSAGQGFYYNEQFF
-	-	TRBV10-3	TRBJ1-1	TGTGCCTCCCGGGCGGGTTATGAAGCTTTCTTT	CASRAGYEAFF
TRBD2	once	TRBV5-8	TRBJ2-7	TGTGCCAGCAGCCAACGCGGGGGAAGGGGCGAGCAGTACTTC	CASSQRGGRGEQYF
-	-	TRBV5-1	TRBJ2-3	TGCGCCAGCAGCTTGGCCGGGGGGCCCGTAGCGGGCGATACGCAGTATTTT	CASSLAGGPVAGDTQYF
TRBD1	-	TRBV27	TRBJ1-2	TGTGCCAGCAGACCGACAGGGGGAAGTGGCTACACCTTC	CASRPTGGSGYTF
TRBD2	-	TRBV18	TRBJ2-1	TGTGCCAGCTCGCCTCTAGCGGGAGGGCTTGATGAGCAGTTCTTC	CASSPLAGGLDEQFF
-	once	TRBV20-1	TRBJ2-7	TGCAGTGCGGAAGCAGGATACGAGCAGTACTTC	CSAEAGYEQYF
TRBD1	-	TRBV4-2	TRBJ2-7	TGTGCCAGCAGCCAAGAGGACAGGAGGTACTACGAGCAGTACTTC	CASSQEDRRYYEQYF
-	-	TRBV18	TRBJ2-1	TGTGCCAGCTCACCAAGTTTATATGGTCAATCGTCCAACAATGAGCAGTTCTTC	CASSPSLYGQSSNNEQFF
TRBD1	-	TRBV7-6	TRBJ2-6	TGTGCCAGCAGCTTATACCCAGGGGGACCGGCCAACGTCCTGACTTTC	CASSLYPGGPANVLTF
-	-	TRBV16	TRBJ1-2	TGTGCCAGCAGCCAATTAGAAGGCGTATATGGCTACACCTTC	CASSQLEGVYGYTF
-	once	TRBV28	TRBJ2-2	TGTGCCATCTCGACAGGATGGACCGGGGAGCTGTTTTTT	CAISTGWTGELFF
-	-	TRBV21-1	TRBJ2-5	TGTGCCAGCAGCAAAGGGGATCGGGGCGGGAGAAAGGAGACCCAGTACTTC	CASSKGDRGGRKETQYF
-	-	TRBV15	TRBJ2-3	TGTGCCACCAGCAACCACATCAGGGATACGCAGTATTTT	CATSNHIRDTQYF
-	-	TRBV7-8	TRBJ2-1	TGTGCCAGCAGCATGCGGGTACAGCAGTTCTTC	CASSMRVQQFF
TRBD2	-	TRBV5-8	TRBJ2-1	TGTGCCAGCAGCTTGGCTTCGACTAGCAGTCCCAATGAGCAGTTCTTC	CASSLASTSSPNEQFF
TRBD2	-	TRBV5-1	TRBJ2-3	TGCGCCAGCAGCTTGGATGCTAGCGGGATTACAGATACGCAGTATTTT	CASSLDASGITDTQYF